These 14 T cell receptor beta chains share one sample of origin, sequenced in a study of blood T cell repertoires in COVID-19 (dated by TCRdb to 2020 to 2022). The library came from the immunoSEQ multiplex PCR assay. The clones in this table, taken by TCRdb from immuneACCESS, are in-frame only. Not every clone is retained; where verified, under half of the shortfall comes from an unresolved V gene, and the cause of the rest is unknown. The sample yields 330,000 or so clones; 87% were counted once. Of the sample, around 9.9% is held by the ten largest clones. Specimen: peripheral blood. The receptors originated from a man younger than 40 with COVID-19, enrolled during active disease.

The chain recombines TRBV27 with TRBJ1-5; tentatively, D is TRBD1 (5 bases). Germline V gene lookup returns CDR1 MNHEY and CDR2 SMNVEV (reference sequence). This CDR3 spans 13 amino acids. The germline V and J ends were trimmed by 10 bases and 2 bases, with 12 bases remaining between them. The CDR3 bases are TGTGCCACCCAGGGAGGGGGCAATCAGCCCCAGCATTTT. Its translation is CATQGGGNQPQHF.

CDR3 region: CASSYRSQETQYF. Written as DNA, the CDR3 is TGTGCCAGCAGTTACAGGAGTCAAGAGACCCAGTACTTC. V is TRBV6-2 or TRBV6-3 and J is TRBJ2-5; D not resolved. The CDR3 has 13 residues. Deletions cut 2 bases from V and 2 bases from J, with 6 bases between. Per the germline V gene, CDR1 is MNHEY and CDR2 is SVGEGT.

The gene calls are TRBV7-3 and TRBJ2-1; possibly TRBD2 for D (6 bases). The V end was cut by 4 bases, the J end by 9 bases, with 16 bases between. This CDR3 has 14 residues. From germline, CDR1 is SGHTA and CDR2 FQGTGA. The CDR3 nucleotides are TGTGCCAGCAGCTGGGGGTTGCGGGACGGTGAGCAGTTCTTC. This sequence encodes CASSWGLRDGEQFF.

The chain links TRBV29-1 to TRBJ2-3, with D tentatively TRBD1 (6 bases). The germline V and J ends were trimmed by 6 bases and 5 bases, with 12 bases remaining between them. The CDR3 is 12 residues long. Germline-derived CDR1 and CDR2 are SQVTM and ANQGSEA. DNA for the CDR3: TGCAGCGTCCGCCTACAGGGAGATACGCAGTATTTT. This gives the protein CSVRLQGDTQYF.

The chain carries TRBV4-2 and TRBJ2-5, with 8 bases that match TRBD2. Per germline, CDR1 LGHNA and CDR2 YNFKEQ. With V trimmed by 2 bases and J by 2 bases, 4 bases remained unmatched. The CDR3 totals 15 residues. In DNA, the CDR3 is TGTGCCAGCAGCCAAATCTCTAGCGGGCAAGAGACCCAGTACTTC. Amino acids: CASSQISSGQETQYF.

This chain links TRBV19 with TRBJ2-7; maybe TRBD1 (6 bases). Germline V gene lookup returns CDR1 LNHDA and CDR2 SQIVND (reference sequence). This CDR3 region has 13 residues. The V end was cut by 6 bases, the J end by 3 bases, with 12 bases between. In DNA, the CDR3 is TGTGCCAGTAGGCAGGGGATACTCTACGAGCAGTACTTC. Translating it yields CASRQGILYEQYF. Supplemented by reference TRBV19 and TRBJ2-7, the full variable domain reads DGGITQSPKYLFRKEGQNVTLSCEQNLNHDAMYWYRQDPGQGLRLIYYSQIVNDFQKGDIAEGYSVSREKKESFPLTVTSAQKNPTAFYLCASRQGILYEQYFGPGTRLTVT.

The rearrangement joins TRBV5-4 to TRBJ2-3; D is perhaps TRBD2 (6 bases). Trimming pared 4 bases from V and 6 bases from J, leaving 18 bases between. This CDR3 comprises 15 residues. CDR1 SGHNT and CDR2 YYREEE come from the germline V gene (reference sequence). The CDR3 DNA sequence: TGTGCCAGCAGCCTACGGGAGTTCGCGGGTGATACGCAGTATTTT. Amino acid sequence: CASSLREFAGDTQYF. Drawing the rest from reference TRBV5-4 and TRBJ2-3, the complete variable domain is ETGVTQSPTHLIKTRGQQVTLRCSSQSGHNTVSWYQQALGQGPQFIFQYYREEENGRGNFPPRFSGLQFPNYSSELNVNALELDDSALYLCASSLREFAGDTQYFGPGTRLTVL.

CDR3 region: CSVEGAASGGWGYTDTQYF. The DNA for the CDR3 is TGCAGCGTTGAAGGCGCTGCTAGCGGGGGTTGGGGATACACAGATACGCAGTATTTT. The chain employs TRBV29-1 and TRBJ2-3, with TRBD2 identical over 10 bases. Trimming cost V 1 base and J 2 bases; bases outside gene matches: 15. CDR1 is SQVTM and CDR2 is ANQGSEA in the germline V gene. The CDR3 contains 19 residues.

On this clone: The same CDR3 is also encoded by other DNA sequences in this sample. The chain has TRBV11-2 and TRBJ1-5; no reliable D call. V was pared by 1 base and J by 3 bases, with 7 bases between. The CDR3 contains 14 residues. From germline, CDR1 is SGHAT and CDR2 FQNNGV. CDR3 nucleotides: TGTGCCAGCAGCTTAGCCGGTTTCAATCAGCCCCAGCATTTT. This sequence encodes CASSLAGFNQPQHF.

The CDR3 region has the DNA TGTGCCAGCAGTGCAGGACTAGCGGGGCCCCACGAGCAGTACTTC. Protein sequence: CASSAGLAGPHEQYF. The chain combines TRBV2 with TRBJ2-7; 12 bases are shared with TRBD2. The CDR3 is made up of 15 amino acids. Per germline, CDR1 SNHLY and CDR2 FYNNEI. The junction had 6 bases not matched to a gene; V was cut back by 4 bases and J by 5 bases.

The rearrangement joins TRBV6-4 to TRBJ2-3; 9 bases are shared with TRBD1. From germline, CDR1 is MRHNA and CDR2 SNTAGT. This CDR3 comprises 14 residues. Germline trimming cut 4 bases from V and 1 base from J; bases unmatched to any gene: 0. CDR3 DNA: TGTGCCAGCAGTGGACAGGGGGGCACAGATACGCAGTATTTT. This translates into CASSGQGGTDTQYF.

The chain employs TRBV27 and TRBJ2-1; D unresolved. Germline loops: CDR1 MNHEY, CDR2 SMNVEV (reference sequence). With 4 bases removed from V and 2 bases from J, the gap between germline ends came to 12 bases. CDR3 length: 15 residues. CDR3 protein: CASSSSVNPYNEQFF. In nucleotides, the CDR3 is TGTGCCAGCAGTTCCTCGGTAAACCCCTACAATGAGCAGTTCTTC.

The chain has TRBV6-5 and TRBJ1-5; TRBD1 agrees at 8 bases. Trimming removed 8 bases from V and 3 bases from J; junction bases left unmatched: 9. Germline lookup yields CDR1 MNHEY and CDR2 SVGAGI. The length of the CDR3 is 15 residues. For the CDR3, the DNA is TGTGCCAGCCGCACAGGACAGGGTATCAATCAGCCCCAGCATTTT. This gives the protein CASRTGQGINQPQHF.

The chain's CDR3 is CASSQGQTRAGELFF. The DNA of the CDR3 is TGTGCCAGCAGCCAAGGACAGACCCGAGCCGGGGAGCTGTTTTTT. The chain uses TRBV3-1 (or the pseudogene TRBV3-2) and TRBJ2-2; weak D call: TRBD1 (5 bases). Germline assignment: CDR1 LGHDT and CDR2 YNNKEL (reference sequence). CDR3 size: 15 residues. The V gene lost 1 base and the J gene lost 6 bases, with 12 bases spanning the gap.